Given below is one T cell receptor (beta chain) in context. A J-beta primer mix and a sample-barcoded 5' primer were used in a second PCR of roughly 7 to 12 cycles. A tag from a template-switch adaptor with 12 random nucleotides marked each cDNA molecule. TCRdb used MiXCR to reprocess the 5' RACE reads, holding one entry per CDR3 protein. Among approximately 760,000 distinct CDR3 sequences, 25% were seen once, and the ten largest hold roughly a tenth. Germline-derived CDR1 and CDR2 are SGDLS and YYNGEE. This CDR3 is 13 amino acids long. Trimming took off 4 bases at V and 5 bases at J, with 10 bases between the two ends. The data stem from a study of blood T cells in healthy people across ages. The sample was also linked to a second study, of T cells of mothers and their children.

Sequencing was performed on blood. The V and J genes are TRBV9 and TRBJ2-1; TRBD2 is a possible D gene (5 bases). The clonotype was recovered from a boy younger than 18 in good health. The CDR3 bases are TGTGCCAGCAGCCCAGGAGGAAACAATGAGCAGTTCTTC. Translation: CASSPGGNNEQFF. The complete variable domain, with remaining parts taken from reference TRBV9 and TRBJ2-1, reads DSGVTQTPKHLITATGQRVTLRCSPRSGDLSVYWYQQSLDQGLQFLIQYYNGEERAKGNILERFSAQQFPDLHSELNLSSLELGDSALYFCASSPGGNNEQFFGPGTRLTVL.